A single sample is the source of the 13 T cell receptor beta chains below, sequenced in a study of cytomegalovirus exposure and HLA in healthy donors. PCR primers comprised 60 Vbeta and 13 Jbeta primers. The assay was immunoSEQ multiplex PCR, and TCRdb's table has in-frame clones only and misses some. The table lists under 200,000 clones, roughly 80% of them singletons, with 1% in the top ten. The sequencing sample was made of PBMCs. Source of these receptors: a man younger than 45 in good health and CMV-seronegative.

This clone was seen only once. This chain connects TRBV12-5 to TRBJ2-6, with TRBD1 matching over 8 bases. V lost 2 bases to trimming and J lost 2 bases; unmatched junction nucleotides: 5. This CDR3 spans 17 amino acids. The germline CDR1 and CDR2 sequences are LGHNT and FRNRAP. The CDR3, as DNA: TGTGCTAGTGGTTTGTCAACAGGGGGACCTGGGGCCAACGTCCTGACTTTC. It encodes CASGLSTGGPGANVLTF.

The J gene is TRBJ2-3, the V gene TRBV9; TRBD2 agrees at 9 bases. V was clipped by 3 bases and J by 1 base; unmatched bases: 0. CDR3 length: 14 residues. Germline-derived CDR1 and CDR2 are SGDLS and YYNGEE. CDR3 sequence (DNA): TGTGCCAGCAGCGGACTAGCGGGCACAGATACGCAGTATTTT. It specifies CASSGLAGTDTQYF.

The V call is TRBV6-6, the J call TRBJ2-1, with a tentative D call TRBD2 (7 bases). Trimming left V 6 bases short and J 0 bases short, with 15 bases between. The germline gives CDR1 MNHNY, CDR2 SVGAGI (reference sequence). The CDR3 has 16 amino acids. CDR3 nucleotide sequence: TGTGCCAGCAGGAGGACAGCGGGGAGCTCCTACAATGAGCAGTTCTTC. Amino acid sequence: CASRRTAGSSYNEQFF.

The rearrangement links TRBV19 to TRBJ2-7; D perhaps matches TRBD2 (5 bases). The V end lost 3 bases, the J end lost 2 bases, and 17 bases lay between the germline ends. CDR1 and CDR2 from the germline V gene are LNHDA and SQIVND (reference sequence). The CDR3 runs to 16 residues. The DNA of the CDR3 is TGTGCCAGTAGTATTGTAACGGGGTTTGACACCTACGAGCAGTACTTC. It yields the protein CASSIVTGFDTYEQYF.

The gene calls are TRBV10-3 and TRBJ2-6; D is uncertain. The CDR3 has 18 amino acids. Deletions cut 7 bases from V and 0 bases from J, with 19 bases between. Germline CDR1 is ENHRY and CDR2 is SYGVKD. CDR3 sequence (DNA): TGTGCCATCAAAAGATCGGCCGGAGCTAACTCTGGGGCCAACGTCCTGACTTTC. Protein product: CAIKRSAGANSGANVLTF.

This clone was counted at least ten times. The chain is built from TRBV29-1 and TRBJ2-7; D remains unclear. CDR3 length equals 12 residues. V lost 5 bases, J lost 5 bases, and 13 bases lay in between. Germline V gene lookup returns CDR1 SQVTM and CDR2 ANQGSEA. The CDR3 sequence is CSVRSGLHEQYF. Here the CDR3 DNA reads TGCAGCGTTCGTTCAGGTCTCCACGAGCAGTACTTC.

The chain employs TRBV5-6 and TRBJ1-5; D is ambiguous. V was cut by 6 bases and J by 2 bases, with 9 bases left in between. The germline V gene encodes CDR1 SGHDT and CDR2 YYEEEE. The CDR3 spans 13 residues. CDR3 sequence (DNA): TGTGCCAGCACCACTCGGGGCAATCAGCCCCAGCATTTT. Its translation is CASTTRGNQPQHF.

The chain uses TRBV28 and TRBJ1-1, with a possible D match to TRBD1 (5 bases). This CDR3 has 14 amino acids. V was pared by 5 bases and J by 6 bases, with 16 bases between. Looked up from germline, CDR1 is MDHEN and CDR2 is SYDVKM. In nucleotides, the CDR3 is TGTGCCAGCAGTCCTAGTCGGCAGGGCCCTGAAGCTTTCTTT. Its protein is CASSPSRQGPEAFF.

The rearrangement links TRBV5-1 to TRBJ2-3, with no clear D. The V gene's germline CDR1 is SGHRS and CDR2 YFSETQ. The CDR3 has 13 residues. The V gene lost 4 bases and the J gene lost 3 bases, with 9 bases spanning the gap. The CDR3 loop reads CASSPLPTDTQYF. CDR3 in DNA: TGCGCCAGCAGCCCACTCCCGACAGATACGCAGTATTTT.

The J gene is TRBJ2-3, the V gene TRBV21-1; TRBD1, the table's D call, was not compared with the DNA. TRBV21-1 is classified as a pseudogene. The CDR3 is 15 residues long. The CDR3: CASSSRQVHTDTQYF. The CDR3 nucleotides read TGTGCCAGCAGCTCTCGTCAGGTCCACACAGATACGCAGTATTTT.

The chain joins TRBV5-1 to TRBJ2-3; 7 nucleotides agree with TRBD2. The junction had 9 bases not matched to a gene; V was cut back by 4 bases and J by 4 bases. The CDR3 is 15 residues long. CDR1 is SGHRS and CDR2 is YFSETQ in the germline V gene. This CDR3 is CASSGGLFSPDTQYF. The CDR3 DNA sequence: TGCGCCAGCAGCGGGGGACTATTCTCCCCAGATACGCAGTATTTT.

J is TRBJ2-3 and V is TRBV5-1; D remains unclear. Trimming took 0 bases from V and 2 from J, leaving 7 bases between them. The CDR3 contains 14 residues. Germline lookup yields CDR1 SGHRS and CDR2 YFSETQ. The CDR3 sequence is CASSLDGPTDTQYF. In DNA form, the CDR3 reads TGCGCCAGCAGCTTGGATGGGCCCACAGATACGCAGTATTTT.

As concerns this clone: One end of the junction is discordant with germline, which a read error may explain. This chain links TRBV6-5 with TRBJ2-1, with D perhaps matching TRBD1 (6 bases). The CDR3 consists of 15 residues. Germline CDR1 is MNHEY and CDR2 is SVGAGI. The CDR3 nucleotides are TGTGCCAGCGGTTATCCAGGGGCCTCTCGGAATGAGCAGTTCTTC. Its protein is CASGYPGASRNEQFF.